This T cell receptor (beta chain) originates from a study of blood T cells in healthy people across ages. Together with a sample-barcoded 5' primer, a J-beta primer mix was included in a second PCR lasting about 6 to 11 cycles. With 12 random nucleotides, a template-switch adaptor tagged each individual cDNA molecule. TCRdb re-called the 5' RACE reads through MiXCR, storing one row per CDR3 protein. The sample carries 1.2 million to 1.5 million distinct CDR3 sequences, about 40% recorded once. Trimming shortened V by 4 bases and J by 5 bases, and 14 bases separated the two germline ends. This CDR3 comprises 14 residues. Donors each provided about 10 milliliters of peripheral blood. Total RNA amounts of at least 6 micrograms were extracted per sample. The study, taken as a whole, reports: The recorded TCR beta diversity per million T cells decreased in a roughly linear manner with age.

Concerning this clonotype itself: The antigen remains unidentified.

The sequence was obtained from a woman younger than 30 in good health. The sequencing input was blood. V is TRBV12-3 or TRBV12-4 and J is TRBJ1-2, with D perhaps matching TRBD1 (6 bases). For the CDR3, the DNA is TGTGCCAGCAGTTCTTTGGACAGAACTTATGGCTACACCTTC. It is translated as CASSSLDRTYGYTF.